This TCR beta chain emerged from a study of cytomegalovirus exposure and HLA in healthy donors. Study-level results: Immune exposure was documented only through CMV serostatus. In vitro checks showed that a few CMV-associated chains really do target CMV antigens. Previously analyzed data showed that most TCR beta V segments were productive at a frequency of about 90% or about 30%. Reported findings show TCR beta sequences accurately forecast HLA-A and HLA-B alleles in most subjects.

It was with 60 Vbeta and 13 Jbeta primers that the PCR ran. Data came from immunoSEQ multiplex PCR; TCRdb stores just in-frame clones and leaves some out. The specimen's table records 55,000 to 75,000 clones. The V gene lost 8 bases and the J gene lost 4 bases, with 15 bases spanning the gap. The CDR3 extends over 14 amino acids. Per the germline V gene, CDR1 is MNHEY and CDR2 is SVGAGI. As regards this clone: The antigen remains undetermined.

This TCR came from a woman aged 25-40 years in good health and CMV-seronegative. This chain joins TRBV6-5 and TRBJ2-1; TRBD1 is a possible D gene (5 bases). What was sequenced was PBMCs. This chain's CDR3 is CASGAARAYNEQFF. CDR3 coding DNA: TGTGCCAGCGGGGCGGCCAGAGCTTACAATGAGCAGTTCTTC.